The 12 T cell receptor beta chains listed next were all sequenced from one sample in a study of vaccination effects on CD4 cells after COVID-19. Their specific antigens are unknown. Profiling relied on immunoSEQ multiplex PCR, and the TCRdb table lists in-frame clones only, not all of them. The table shows about 27,000 clones, with about four fifths occurring only once. Antigen-specific CD4+ T cells expanded by the ViraFEST assay with viral peptide pools were then sequenced. Between days 9 and 11 of culture, CD4+ T cells were separated out. Two-dose vaccination with either BNT162b2 or mRNA-1273 was given to the participants. Sequenced material: CD4+ T cells from PBMCs cultured with HCoV-NL63 spike peptides, taken after COVID-19 vaccination. The receptors shown here come from a human donor who received a COVID-19 vaccine. Some clones in this sample may be carry-over from other donors' samples.

This clone was counted only a few times. J is TRBJ1-5 and V is TRBV3-1 (or the pseudogene TRBV3-2); D unresolved. The CDR3 totals 15 residues. Trimming cost V 1 base and J 1 base, with 8 bases left between them. Germline V gene data show CDR1 as LGHDT and CDR2 as YNNKEL (reference sequence). CDR3 DNA sequence: TGTGCCAGCAGCCAAGCTTCCTCAAGCAATCAGCCCCAGCATTTT. Translation: CASSQASSSNQPQHF.

The J gene is TRBJ2-7, the V gene TRBV7-2; D is undetermined. Germline V gene sequence: CDR1 SGHTA, CDR2 FQGNSA. There are 13 residues in the CDR3. V lost 2 bases to trimming and J lost 0 bases, with 5 bases between them. The chain's CDR3 is CASSLQSSYEQYV. The DNA for the CDR3 is TGTGCCAGCAGCTTACAGAGCTCCTACGAGCAGTACGTC.

The V and J genes are TRBV24-1 and TRBJ2-5; 8 bases match TRBD2. With 6 bases clipped from V and 4 bases from J, the junction kept 12 bases outside the gene matches. The V gene's germline CDR1 is KGHDR and CDR2 SFDVKD. This CDR3 region has 16 residues. Written as DNA, the CDR3 is TGTGCCACCAGTAAAGGGACTAGAGGTGTTCGAGAGACCCAGTACTTC. Its protein is CATSKGTRGVRETQYF.

The chain has TRBV11-1 and TRBJ2-7, with unresolved D. Germline values: CDR1 SGHAT, CDR2 FQDESV (reference sequence). Trimming took 1 base from V and 0 from J, leaving 10 bases between them. This CDR3 has 15 residues. The DNA of the CDR3 is TGTGCCAGCAGCTTAGGGGTTGAGGCCTCCTACGAGCAGTACGTC. Protein: CASSLGVEASYEQYV.

The chain uses TRBV4-3 and TRBJ1-1, with D unresolved. The CDR3 length is 15 residues. Trimming cost V 0 bases and J 8 bases, with 16 bases left between them. The germline V gene encodes CDR1 LGHNA and CDR2 YSLEER. The CDR3 nucleotides read TGCGCCAGCAGCCAAGATTACTCCCCCTATTTAGAAGCTTTCTTT. Its translation is CASSQDYSPYLEAFF.

The CDR3 reads CASIRSPLHF. DNA of the CDR3: TGTGCCAGCATTAGGTCACCCCTCCACTTT. J is TRBJ1-6 and V is TRBV6-4; unclear D gene. Germline V gene lookup returns CDR1 MRHNA and CDR2 SNTAGT. V lost 7 bases and J 10 bases, leaving 5 bases between the germline ends. The CDR3 runs to 10 residues.

In its sample, this clone was seen a few times. This chain uses TRBV6-1 with TRBJ1-6; 8 positions agree with TRBD1. From germline, CDR1 is MNHNS and CDR2 SASEGT. The CDR3 consists of 17 residues. The junction had 6 bases not matched to a gene; V was cut back by 4 bases and J by 1 base. The CDR3 loop reads CASSGGQGRSYNSPLHF. Written as DNA, the CDR3 is TGTGCCAGCAGTGGAGGACAGGGTAGATCCTATAATTCACCCCTCCACTTT.

Note on this clone: An end of the junction does not agree with germline; a read error may underlie this. V is TRBV14 and J is TRBJ2-2, with D perhaps assigned TRBD1 or TRBD2 (5 bases each). CDR3 length: 13 residues. Germline V CDR1 and CDR2: SGHDN, FVKESK. CDR3 protein: CASSTGATWELFF. In nucleotides, the CDR3 is TGTGCCAGCAGCACCGGGGCCACCTGGGAGCTGTTTTTT.

This clone was seen once. J is TRBJ2-5 and V is TRBV9; 7 nucleotides line up with TRBD2. The V gene end was trimmed by 2 bases and the J gene end by 1 base; junction bases not matched to a gene: 2. CDR1 and CDR2 from the germline V gene are SGDLS and YYNGEE. This CDR3 is 14 amino acids long. CDR3: CASSVSSGQETQYF. The CDR3 coding sequence is TGTGCCAGCAGCGTTTCTAGCGGCCAAGAGACCCAGTACTTC. The full variable domain, with the rest looked up from reference TRBV9 and TRBJ2-5, is DSGVTQTPKHLITATGQRVTLRCSPRSGDLSVYWYQQSLDQGLQFLIQYYNGEERAKGNILERFSAQQFPDLHSELNLSSLELGDSALYFCASSVSSGQETQYFGPGTRLLVL.

This chain connects TRBV7-8 to TRBJ1-2, with TRBD1 matching over 12 bases. The CDR3 is 15 residues long. In germline, CDR1 is SGHVS, CDR2 FQNEAQ. The V segment lost 5 bases and the J segment 3 bases; nucleotides outside the gene matches: 4. In DNA form, the CDR3 reads TGTGCCAGCAGCCTTGGGACAGGGGGCGACTATGGCTACACCTTC. Translating gives CASSLGTGGDYGYTF.

The chain carries TRBV7-2 and TRBJ1-5; tentatively, D is TRBD1 (6 bases). Germline V gene data show CDR1 as SGHTA and CDR2 as FQGNSA. Trimming left V 1 base short and J 0 bases short, with 16 bases between. The CDR3 spans 18 residues. CDR3 nucleotide sequence: TGTGCCAGCAGCTTAGAGGATCGGGACAAATATAGCAATCAGCCCCAGCATTTT. Translated: CASSLEDRDKYSNQPQHF.

The chain joins TRBV5-1 to TRBJ1-3; 7 nucleotides align to TRBD1. V was pared by 2 bases and J by 0 bases, with 14 bases of the junction left unmatched. The germline V gene encodes CDR1 SGHRS and CDR2 YFSETQ. This CDR3 region has 19 residues. Here the CDR3 DNA reads TGCGCCAGCAGCTTTGTGGGCCGTGGGACAGAGTCCTCTGGAAACACCATATATTTT. Its protein is CASSFVGRGTESSGNTIYF.